Listed here are 14 T cell receptor beta chains from one sample, sequenced in a study of T cells in Graves' hyperthyroidism and ophthalmopathy. TCR beta CDR3 region amplification was performed from RNA transcripts. The HTBI set primed first-round TCR CDR3 RT-PCR. TCRdb reprocessed the multiplex PCR reads via MiXCR and lists one record per CDR3 protein. Among hundreds of thousands of distinct CDR3 sequences, around 13% were seen once, and the ten largest hold approximately 5.7%. Material for sequencing was blood. Receptor source: a young woman with Graves' hyperthyroidism that later progressed to Graves' ophthalmopathy.

The table lists this clonotype with many counts. V gene TRBV5-6 combines with J gene TRBJ2-1; 9 bases are a match to TRBD2. Germline loops: CDR1 SGHDT, CDR2 YYEEEE. CDR3 length equals 16 residues. The V segment lost 0 bases and the J segment 8 bases; nucleotides outside the gene matches: 9. The chain's CDR3 is CASSLAFSGSGDEQFF. In nucleotides, the CDR3 is TGTGCCAGCAGCTTGGCGTTTAGCGGGAGTGGGGATGAGCAGTTCTTC. Full variable domain (outside the CDR3, taken from reference TRBV5-6 and TRBJ2-1): DAGVTQSPTHLIKTRGQQVTLRCSPKSGHDTVSWYQQALGQGPQFIFQYYEEEERQRGNFPDRFSGHQFPNYSSELNVNALLLGDSALYLCASSLAFSGSGDEQFFGPGTRLTVL.

This clonotype turned up a few times. The chain links TRBV2 to TRBJ1-5; 8 positions match TRBD1. The CDR3 loop spans 16 amino acids. Germline CDR1 reads SNHLY; CDR2 reads FYNNEI. J was trimmed by 5 bases and V by 5 bases; bases with no gene match: 11. The CDR3 DNA sequence: TGTGCCAGCAGTATCCCGGCAGGGGGCTCTGATCAGCCCCAGCATTTT. Translated: CASSIPAGGSDQPQHF.

This clonotype was detected ten times or more. One junction end does not reproduce the germline sequence, and a read error may be involved. This chain joins TRBV7-9 and TRBJ2-7, with TRBD2 identical over 13 bases. The CDR3 has 16 amino acids. Germline CDR1 SEHNR, CDR2 FQNEAQ (reference sequence). The chain's CDR3 is CASSGQGLAGTYVQYF. The CDR3 coding sequence is TGTGCCAGCAGCGGACAGGGACTAGCGGGAACCTACGTGCAGTACTTC. Using reference TRBV7-9 and TRBJ2-7 for the parts outside the CDR3, the full variable domain is DTGVSQNPRHKITKRGQNVTFRCDPISEHNRLYWYRQTLGQGPEFLTYFQNEAQLEKSRLLSDRFSAERPKGSFSTLEIQRTEQGDSAMYLCASSGQGLAGTYVQYFGPGTRLTVT.

The rearrangement links TRBV6-4 to TRBJ2-7, with 10 positions matching TRBD1. J lost 7 bases, V lost 5 bases, and 11 bases had no gene match. The CDR3 runs to 15 residues. Per germline, CDR1 MRHNA and CDR2 SNTAGT. The CDR3 loop is CASSPQGQGSREQYF. CDR3 in DNA: TGTGCCAGCAGTCCCCAGGGACAGGGGAGTCGGGAGCAGTACTTC.

This clonotype was detected only a few times. This chain links TRBV7-9 with TRBJ2-7; 7 bases map to TRBD1. The CDR3 contains 14 residues. V was clipped by 1 base and J by 3 bases; unmatched bases: 3. Germline V gene sequence: CDR1 SEHNR, CDR2 FQNEAQ (reference sequence). CDR3 sequence (DNA): TGTGCCAGCAGCTTAGAGGACAGGCACTACGAGCAGTACTTC. This translates into CASSLEDRHYEQYF.

This clonotype appeared many times. The CDR3 here is CASSFERGFEQYF. CDR3 DNA sequence: TGTGCCAGCAGTTTCGAGAGGGGCTTCGAGCAGTACTTC. The chain carries TRBV12-3 or TRBV12-4 and TRBJ2-7; D possibly uses TRBD1 or TRBD2 (5 bases each). Trimming took 3 bases from V and 6 from J, leaving 12 bases between them. The CDR3 covers 13 residues.

In its sample, this clonotype was seen many times. This chain uses TRBV7-8 with TRBJ2-5; D is perhaps TRBD1 (6 bases). The germline CDR1 and CDR2 sequences are SGHVS and FQNEAQ. V was pared by 5 bases and J by 5 bases, with 15 bases between. There are 14 residues in the CDR3. CDR3 in amino acids: CASSIDLGHETQYF. DNA for the CDR3: TGTGCCAGCAGCATCGATTTGGGACACGAGACCCAGTACTTC.

This clonotype was counted ten times or more. The chain couples TRBV2 to TRBJ2-3; no firm D call. Trimming pared 8 bases from V and 3 bases from J, leaving 6 bases between. This CDR3 spans 11 amino acids. Germline V gene sequence: CDR1 SNHLY, CDR2 FYNNEI. The DNA for the CDR3 is TGTGCCAGCCGTAGGACAGATACGCAGTATTTT. As protein: CASRRTDTQYF.

The sample holds many counts of this clonotype. The chain joins TRBV10-3 to TRBJ1-3, with D maybe TRBD1 (6 bases). This CDR3 spans 15 amino acids. Germline V gene lookup returns CDR1 ENHRY and CDR2 SYGVKD. V dropped 4 bases and J dropped 2 bases, with 12 bases sitting between them. The CDR3 region has the DNA TGTGCCATCAGTGCCACAGGGATCACTGGAAACACCATATATTTT. As protein: CAISATGITGNTIYF.

The chain recombines TRBV9 with TRBJ2-1; 10 nucleotides match TRBD2. The CDR3 has 17 residues. The germline V gene has CDR1 SGDLS and CDR2 YYNGEE. V shed 0 bases and J 2 bases; nucleotides not matched to a gene: 5. Written as DNA, the CDR3 is TGTGCCAGCAGCGTAGGGGCTAGCGGGAGCCCCTACAATGAGCAGTTCTTC. Its protein product is CASSVGASGSPYNEQFF. The full variable domain, with the rest looked up from reference TRBV9 and TRBJ2-1, is DSGVTQTPKHLITATGQRVTLRCSPRSGDLSVYWYQQSLDQGLQFLIQYYNGEERAKGNILERFSAQQFPDLHSELNLSSLELGDSALYFCASSVGASGSPYNEQFFGPGTRLTVL.

This clonotype was counted many times. The chain combines TRBV15 with TRBJ1-3; D gene ambiguous. CDR3 length equals 18 residues. V was cut by 5 bases and J by 7 bases, with 27 bases left in between. Germline V gene sequence: CDR1 LNHNV, CDR2 YYDKDF (reference sequence). CDR3 DNA sequence: TGTGCCACCAGCGAGACCTTCAAGGGAGGAGAAAACCGGAACACCATATATTTT. Protein product: CATSETFKGGENRNTIYF.

Note on this clonotype: Without the conserved terminal phenylalanine or tryptophan, this CDR3 likely stems from a read error. V is TRBV20-1 and J is TRBJ2-1, with a tentative D call TRBD1 (6 bases). This CDR3 comprises 13 residues. The V end was cut by 0 bases, the J end by 7 bases, with 10 bases between. CDR1 and CDR2 (germline): DFQATT, SNEGSKA (reference sequence). CDR3 sequence: CSARDTGLNEQFL. The CDR3 DNA reads as TGCAGTGCTAGAGATACAGGGTTGAATGAGCAGTTCTTA.

This clonotype was counted many times. The chain carries TRBV9 and TRBJ2-7, with a weak D call TRBD1 (6 bases). This CDR3 comprises 14 residues. Trimming removed 0 bases at V and 6 bases at J, with 13 bases between. Germline assignment: CDR1 SGDLS and CDR2 YYNGEE. The CDR3 here is CASSVVQGGGEQYF. The DNA of the CDR3 is TGTGCCAGCAGCGTAGTACAGGGCGGCGGCGAGCAGTACTTC. Looking up the rest from reference TRBV9 and TRBJ2-7 gives the full variable domain: DSGVTQTPKHLITATGQRVTLRCSPRSGDLSVYWYQQSLDQGLQFLIQYYNGEERAKGNILERFSAQQFPDLHSELNLSSLELGDSALYFCASSVVQGGGEQYFGPGTRLTVT.

This clonotype was counted between two and nine times. This chain joins TRBV4-1 and TRBJ2-3; no clear D. CDR3 size: 13 residues. V was trimmed by 2 bases and J by 4 bases, leaving 7 bases between them. Germline values: CDR1 MGHRA, CDR2 YSYEKL. The CDR3 region has the DNA TGCGCCAGCAGCCAAAACGTCCCAGATACGCAGTATTTT. This encodes CASSQNVPDTQYF.